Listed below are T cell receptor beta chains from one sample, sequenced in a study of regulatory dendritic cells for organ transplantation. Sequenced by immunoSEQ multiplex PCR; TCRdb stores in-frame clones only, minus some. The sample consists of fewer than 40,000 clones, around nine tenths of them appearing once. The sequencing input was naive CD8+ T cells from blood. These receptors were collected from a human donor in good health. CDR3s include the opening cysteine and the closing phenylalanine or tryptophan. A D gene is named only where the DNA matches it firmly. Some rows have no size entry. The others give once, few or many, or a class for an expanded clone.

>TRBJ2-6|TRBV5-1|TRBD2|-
CASSALAGKAGANVLTF
TGCGCCAGCAGCGCCCTAGCGGGAAAGGCTGGGGCCAACGTCCTGACTTTC
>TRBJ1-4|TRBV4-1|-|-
CASSPMGPTNEKLFF
TGCGCCAGCAGTCCCATGGGCCCGACTAATGAAAAACTGTTTTTT
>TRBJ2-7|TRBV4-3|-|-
CASSQDRSQPAYEQYF
TGCGCCAGCAGCCAAGATCGAAGCCAACCCGCCTACGAGCAGTACTTC
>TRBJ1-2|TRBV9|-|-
CASRSEDYGYTF
TGTGCCAGCCGGTCCGAAGACTATGGCTACACCTTC
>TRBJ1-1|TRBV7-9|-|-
CASSLVAGSGTEAFF
TGTGCCAGCAGCTTAGTTGCTGGGTCTGGGACTGAAGCTTTCTTT
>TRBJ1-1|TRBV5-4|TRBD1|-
CASSLETGVVDTEAFF
TGTGCCAGCAGCTTGGAGACAGGGGTGGTTGACACTGAAGCTTTCTTT
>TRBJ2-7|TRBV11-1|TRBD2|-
CASSSLTSGTIYEQYF
TGTGCCAGCAGTTCCTTGACTAGCGGGACTATCTACGAGCAGTACTTC
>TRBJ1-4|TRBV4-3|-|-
CASSQNAGWGTNEKLFF
TGCGCCAGCAGCCAAAACGCAGGGTGGGGAACTAATGAAAAACTGTTTTTT
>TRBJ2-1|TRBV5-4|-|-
CASSPDGPYNEQFF
TGTGCCAGCAGTCCTGATGGCCCCTACAATGAGCAGTTCTTC
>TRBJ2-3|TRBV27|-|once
CASSFTSQGTQYF
TGTGCCAGCAGTTTTACGAGCCAAGGTACGCAGTATTTT
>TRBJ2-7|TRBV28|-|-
CASSLSGTPGEQYF
TGTGCCAGCAGTTTATCAGGGACGCCGGGGGAGCAGTACTTC
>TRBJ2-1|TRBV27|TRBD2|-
CASSLLAGAAEQFF
TGTGCCAGCAGTCTACTAGCGGGAGCAGCTGAGCAGTTCTTC
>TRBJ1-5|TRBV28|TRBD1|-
CASSLQGVNQPQHF
TGTGCCAGCAGTTTACAGGGGGTCAATCAGCCCCAGCATTTT
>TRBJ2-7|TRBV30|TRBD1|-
CAWRGTGYYEQYF
TGTGCCTGGAGAGGGACAGGGTACTACGAGCAGTACTTC
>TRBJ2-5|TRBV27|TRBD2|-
CASTPAGGEETQYF
TGTGCAAGCACACCAGCGGGGGGTGAAGAGACCCAGTACTTC
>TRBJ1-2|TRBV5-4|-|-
CASSSGSYGYTF
TGTGCCAGCAGCTCCGGATCATATGGCTACACCTTC
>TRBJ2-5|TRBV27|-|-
CASSLGQTQYF
TGTGCCAGCAGTTTAGGGCAGACCCAGTACTTC
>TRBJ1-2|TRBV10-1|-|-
CASRGRQPANYGYTF
TGCGCCAGCAGGGGGCGGCAGCCAGCTAACTATGGCTACACCTTC
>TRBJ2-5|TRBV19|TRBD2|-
CASRPLGGGSSETQYF
TGTGCCAGTAGACCACTTGGCGGGGGGAGCTCAGAGACCCAGTACTTC
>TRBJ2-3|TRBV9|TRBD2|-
CASSAPILAGADTQYF
TGTGCCAGCAGCGCCCCAATACTAGCGGGAGCAGATACGCAGTATTTT
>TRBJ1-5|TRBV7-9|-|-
CASSLGGDPAQHF
TGTGCCAGCAGCTTAGGGGGGGACCCGGCCCAGCATTTT
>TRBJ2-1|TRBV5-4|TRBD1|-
CAIPGQGGNEQFF
TGTGCCATCCCGGGACAGGGCGGCAATGAGCAGTTCTTC
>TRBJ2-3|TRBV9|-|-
CASSVEILAHTDTQYF
TGTGCCAGCAGCGTAGAAATCCTAGCTCACACAGATACGCAGTATTTT
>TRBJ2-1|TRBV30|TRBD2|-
CAWSVAGVEQFF
TGTGCCTGGAGTGTGGCGGGAGTTGAGCAGTTCTTC
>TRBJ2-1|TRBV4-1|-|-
CASSQATGRNEQFF
TGCGCCAGCAGCCAGGCGACAGGGAGGAATGAGCAGTTCTTC